Only a few counts were recorded for the clone carrying this T cell receptor (beta chain). Through a sample-barcoded 5' primer and a J-beta primer mix, a second PCR was run for about 7 to 12 cycles. Individual samples furnished no less than 2.5 million CDR3-containing paired-end reads apiece. TCRdb itself ran the 5' RACE reads through MiXCR, one entry per CDR3 protein. The sample lists fewer than 900,000 distinct CDR3 sequences, roughly 47% occurring once. The record originates from a study of blood T cells in healthy people across ages. The CDR3 is 11 residues long. V dropped 3 bases and J dropped 5 bases, with 7 bases sitting between them. The V gene's germline CDR1 is DFQATT and CDR2 SNEGSKA (reference sequence). Each donor had approximately 10 milliliters of peripheral blood drawn.

Sequenced sample: blood. The TCR was taken from a woman aged 55-69 years in good health. The rearrangement links TRBV20-1 to TRBJ2-5; D gene unclear. CDR3 loop: CSASSRETQYF. The CDR3 DNA sequence: TGCAGTGCTAGTTCCAGGGAGACCCAGTACTTC.